These 28 T cell receptor beta chains originate from one sample sequenced in a study of early T cells in non-severe SARS-CoV-2 infection. TCRdb re-called the 5' RACE reads through MiXCR, storing one row per CDR3 protein. The sample carries about 86,000 distinct CDR3 sequences, approximately 14% recorded once. Sequenced sample: whole blood. The receptors come from an adult who was a healthcare worker with PCR-confirmed SARS-CoV-2 infection or an uninfected control (not recorded which).

The rearrangement joins TRBV4-1 to TRBJ1-1; the match to TRBD1 covers 7 bases. The J segment lost 1 base and the V segment lost 3 bases, leaving 14 bases of the junction unmatched. The CDR3 consists of 18 residues. The V gene's germline CDR1 is MGHRA and CDR2 YSYEKL. The CDR3 reads CASSHATRLGQQNTEAFF. CDR3 coding DNA: TGCGCCAGCAGCCACGCCACACGCCTGGGACAGCAGAACACTGAAGCTTTCTTT.

The V call is TRBV3-1, the J call TRBJ2-7; 8 nucleotides line up with TRBD2. Per germline, CDR1 LGHDT and CDR2 YNNKEL (reference sequence). The CDR3 is 17 amino acids. The V segment lost 0 bases and the J segment 5 bases; nucleotides outside the gene matches: 12. The CDR3, as DNA: TGTGCCAGCAGCCAAGACCTTACCGGGACTAGTCGGCACGAGCAGTACTTC. Protein product: CASSQDLTGTSRHEQYF.

This clonotype has more than one count but fewer than ten. The chain uses TRBV20-1 and TRBJ2-7; 8 bases are a match to TRBD1. Germline loops: CDR1 DFQATT, CDR2 SNEGSKA (reference sequence). The CDR3 sequence is 13 residues long. Trimming cost V 1 base and J 6 bases; bases outside gene matches: 5. CDR3 bases: TGCAGTGCTAGAGCGGCAGGGGGCGCCGAGCAGTACTTC. Residues: CSARAAGGAEQYF.

In its sample, this clonotype was seen a few times. CDR3 protein: CASSLRGHEQYF. For the CDR3, the DNA is TGTGCCAGCAGTTTACGGGGCCACGAGCAGTACTTC. The chain couples TRBV12-3 or TRBV12-4 to TRBJ2-7; D is tentatively TRBD1 or TRBD2 (5 bases each). The CDR3 consists of 12 residues. The V and J ends lost 2 bases and 5 bases respectively, with 7 bases between them.

The chain links TRBV19 to TRBJ2-6, with 9 bases lining up with TRBD1. Germline CDR1 is LNHDA and CDR2 is SQIVND (reference sequence). The V gene end was trimmed by 10 bases and the J gene end by 4 bases; junction bases not matched to a gene: 5. The length of the CDR3 is 14 residues. The CDR3 nucleotides read TGTGCCACCTCCGGGACAGGGGGGGCCAACGTCCTGACTTTC. Protein product: CATSGTGGANVLTF.

The CDR3 DNA is TGTGCCAGCGGCAGGGACAGGGTGCGGGAAAAACTGTTTTTT. Protein sequence: CASGRDRVREKLFF. J is TRBJ1-4 and V is TRBV6-5; the match to TRBD1 covers 9 bases. Germline loops: CDR1 MNHEY, CDR2 SVGAGI. Losses at the gene ends were 8 bases for V and 8 bases for J; bases not matched to a gene: 9. The CDR3 sequence is 14 residues long.

The rearrangement uses TRBV25-1 and TRBJ1-5; D unresolved. The germline V and J ends were trimmed by 9 bases and 3 bases, with 9 bases remaining between them. Germline CDR1 MGHDK, CDR2 SYGVNS. CDR3 length: 12 residues. The chain's CDR3 is CASNRDNQPQHF. The DNA for the CDR3 is TGTGCCAGTAACCGGGACAATCAGCCCCAGCATTTT.

This clonotype was picked up a small number of times. The CDR3 protein is CSARDRDGYTF. CDR3 DNA: TGCAGCGCCCGGGACAGGGATGGCTACACCTTC. The chain combines TRBV29-1 with TRBJ1-2; 9 bases are shared with TRBD1. Germline CDR1 is SQVTM and CDR2 is ANQGSEA. CDR3 length: 11 residues. V trimming: 7 bases; J trimming: 6 bases; junction bases outside the gene matches: 3.

This clonotype came up a few times. This rearrangement joins TRBV7-2 to TRBJ2-5; D is unresolved. CDR3 length: 12 residues. Trimming cost V 4 bases and J 1 base, with 4 bases left between them. The V gene's germline CDR1 is SGHTA and CDR2 FQGNSA. CDR3 protein: CASSSIQETQYF. In nucleotides, the CDR3 is TGTGCCAGCAGCTCTATCCAAGAGACCCAGTACTTC.

This clonotype turned up a few times. This rearrangement joins TRBV12-3 or TRBV12-4 to TRBJ2-7, with D possibly matching TRBD1 (6 bases). Trimming removed 6 bases at V and 7 bases at J, with 16 bases between. The length of the CDR3 is 13 residues. CDR3 in DNA: TGTGCCAGCAGGAACAGGGTTTCGTTGGAGCAGTACTTC. Encoded protein: CASRNRVSLEQYF.

This clonotype was seen a few times. This chain connects TRBV29-1 to TRBJ1-3; no clear D gene. In germline, CDR1 is SQVTM, CDR2 ANQGSEA. V was clipped by 2 bases and J by 4 bases, with 6 bases between them. The CDR3 consists of 12 residues. The CDR3 sequence is CSVELGGNTIYF. The CDR3 DNA reads as TGCAGCGTTGAATTGGGAGGAAACACCATATATTTT.

J is TRBJ2-5 and V is TRBV10-3, with TRBD2 matching 8 bases. Germline V CDR1 and CDR2: ENHRY, SYGVKD. Losses at the gene ends were 4 bases for V and 0 bases for J; bases not matched to a gene: 10. The CDR3 spans 17 residues. CDR3 DNA: TGTGCCATCAGTGGAAACATAGCGGGATCGTACCAAGAGACCCAGTACTTC. Protein sequence: CAISGNIAGSYQETQYF.

This clonotype turned up a few times. V and J are TRBV15 and TRBJ2-2; D unresolved. V was pared by 2 bases and J by 8 bases, with 9 bases between. Germline CDR1 reads LNHNV; CDR2 reads YYDKDF (reference sequence). The CDR3 extends over 13 amino acids. The CDR3 DNA follows: TGTGCCACCAGCAGACCTAGGTCGGGGGAGCTGTTTTTT. Its protein is CATSRPRSGELFF.

The sample holds a few counts of this clonotype. This chain joins TRBV29-1 and TRBJ2-2, with D unclear. CDR1 and CDR2 (germline): SQVTM, ANQGSEA. V was shortened by 4 bases and J by 0 bases, with 9 bases between the two germline ends. The CDR3 is 14 amino acids. The CDR3 DNA follows: TGCAGCGTTGTAGCTCCGGCGAACACCGGGGAGCTGTTTTTT. Protein product: CSVVAPANTGELFF.

The chain recombines TRBV19 with TRBJ2-3; weak D call: TRBD1 (6 bases). CDR3 size: 14 residues. Germline CDR1 LNHDA, CDR2 SQIVND (reference sequence). V was shortened by 3 bases and J by 2 bases, with 9 bases between the two germline ends. This CDR3 reads CASSMDRATDTQYF. The CDR3 region has the DNA TGTGCCAGTAGTATGGACAGAGCCACAGATACGCAGTATTTT. Supplemented by reference TRBV19 and TRBJ2-3, the full variable domain reads DGGITQSPKYLFRKEGQNVTLSCEQNLNHDAMYWYRQDPGQGLRLIYYSQIVNDFQKGDIAEGYSVSREKKESFPLTVTSAQKNPTAFYLCASSMDRATDTQYFGPGTRLTVL.

This clonotype was seen ten or more times. One junction end does not reproduce the germline sequence, and a read error may be involved. The V call is TRBV11-3, the J call TRBJ2-1, with 7 bases identical to TRBD2. Germline CDR1 is SGHNT and CDR2 is YENEEA. The CDR3 extends over 17 amino acids. CDR3 amino acids: CVSSLRGGSNPYNEQFF. As DNA, the CDR3 is TGTGTCAGCAGCTTACGAGGCGGGAGTAACCCCTACAATGAGCAGTTCTTC.

This clonotype appeared a few times. The rearrangement uses TRBV20-1 and TRBJ2-7; weak D call: TRBD2 (7 bases). The CDR3 is 14 amino acids. Trimming pared 6 bases from V and 3 bases from J, leaving 18 bases between. Germline V lookup: CDR1 DFQATT, CDR2 SNEGSKA (reference sequence). CDR3 residues: CSAWRGGGVYEQYF. The CDR3 nucleotides read TGCAGTGCCTGGAGAGGGGGGGGTGTCTACGAGCAGTACTTC.

This clonotype was observed a few times. V and J are TRBV30 and TRBJ2-3, with TRBD2 matching over 13 bases. Germline CDR1 and CDR2: GTSNPN and SVGIG (reference sequence). This CDR3 spans 16 amino acids. Trimming cost V 5 bases and J 1 base; bases outside gene matches: 6. The DNA of the CDR3 is TGTGCCTGGGGGTTCGGGACTAGCGGGGGCACAGATACGCAGTATTTT. Protein product: CAWGFGTSGGTDTQYF.

A few counts support this clonotype. J is TRBJ2-7 and V is TRBV6-1; the match to TRBD1 covers 9 bases. After removal of 5 bases from V and 2 bases from J, the junction contained 10 bases not matched to a gene. This CDR3 is built from 16 residues. Looked up from germline, CDR1 is MNHNS and CDR2 is SASEGT. CDR3 amino acids: CASSTRTGATPYEQYF. The DNA for the CDR3 is TGTGCCAGCAGTACCCGGACAGGGGCAACACCCTACGAGCAGTACTTC.

The chain is built from TRBV10-3 and TRBJ1-5, with D possibly matching TRBD1 (6 bases). The CDR3 totals 17 residues. CDR1 and CDR2 from the germline V gene are ENHRY and SYGVKD. Trimming took off 2 bases at V and 0 bases at J, with 14 bases between the two ends. CDR3: CAISEHEGRGSNQPQHF. DNA of the CDR3: TGTGCCATCAGTGAGCATGAGGGCAGGGGTAGCAATCAGCCCCAGCATTTT.

This chain links TRBV15 with TRBJ2-7, with 7 bases lining up with TRBD2. Trimming cost V 0 bases and J 1 base; bases outside gene matches: 6. The CDR3 totals 16 residues. The germline CDR1 and CDR2 sequences are LNHNV and YYDKDF (reference sequence). CDR3 in DNA: TGTGCCACCAGCAGAGACAGCGGGACGGTTTCCTACGAGCAGTACTTC. Translation: CATSRDSGTVSYEQYF.

The rearrangement joins TRBV9 to TRBJ1-1, with TRBD1 matching over 8 bases. The CDR3 has 14 residues. CDR1 SGDLS and CDR2 YYNGEE come from the germline V gene. With V trimmed by 3 bases and J by 4 bases, 5 bases remained unmatched. CDR3 sequence: CASSGQGMSTEAFF. Written as DNA, the CDR3 is TGTGCCAGCAGCGGACAGGGGATGAGCACTGAAGCTTTCTTT.

This sequence joins TRBV5-1 and TRBJ2-1; a weak D match, TRBD2 (6 bases). The germline CDR1 and CDR2 sequences are SGHRS and YFSETQ. With 5 bases removed from V and 2 bases from J, the gap between germline ends came to 11 bases. The CDR3 is made up of 14 amino acids. Here the CDR3 reads CASSTGETYNEQFF. In nucleotides, the CDR3 is TGCGCCAGCAGTACGGGAGAAACCTACAATGAGCAGTTCTTC.

Many counts were recorded for this clonotype. J is TRBJ1-1 and V is TRBV29-1, with D uncertain. Germline V gene sequence: CDR1 SQVTM, CDR2 ANQGSEA. V shed 7 bases and J shed 3 bases, with 15 bases lying between them. This CDR3 comprises 13 residues. The CDR3 loop reads CSAALNQDTEAFF. CDR3 nucleotide sequence: TGCAGCGCCGCACTTAACCAGGACACTGAAGCTTTCTTT.

This clonotype was recorded a few times. This chain uses TRBV27 with TRBJ1-1; D gene uncertain. V was trimmed by 6 bases and J by 1 base, leaving 12 bases between them. The CDR3 length is 14 residues. The germline V gene has CDR1 MNHEY and CDR2 SMNVEV (reference sequence). The CDR3 DNA reads as TGTGCCAGCAGCCCCCACAGCGCGAACACTGAAGCTTTCTTT. The encoded protein is CASSPHSANTEAFF.

This clonotype has just a few counts. This chain connects TRBV12-3 or TRBV12-4 to TRBJ2-3; D not certain. The length of the CDR3 is 13 residues. V lost 3 bases, J lost 6 bases, and 10 bases lay in between. CDR3 in amino acids: CASSLVSGDTQYF. The DNA of the CDR3 is TGTGCCAGCAGTTTGGTCTCAGGCGATACGCAGTATTTT.

The V and J genes are TRBV6-5 and TRBJ2-1; TRBD2 matches 12 bases. V lost 8 bases to trimming and J lost 9 bases; unmatched junction nucleotides: 11. The V gene's germline CDR1 is MNHEY and CDR2 SVGAGI. The CDR3 sequence is 15 residues long. This CDR3 reads CASGALAGGPREQFF. The CDR3 region has the DNA TGTGCCAGCGGGGCTCTAGCGGGAGGGCCGCGTGAGCAGTTCTTC.

The chain joins TRBV7-9 to TRBJ1-1, with 7 positions matching TRBD1. V lost 5 bases, J lost 2 bases, and 11 bases stayed unmatched. The CDR3 length is 16 residues. Germline V gene lookup returns CDR1 SEHNR and CDR2 FQNEAQ (reference sequence). The CDR3 bases are TGTGCCAGCAGCCCGAGGCGGGGAGGGGGCAACACTGAAGCTTTCTTT. Translation gives CASSPRRGGGNTEAFF.